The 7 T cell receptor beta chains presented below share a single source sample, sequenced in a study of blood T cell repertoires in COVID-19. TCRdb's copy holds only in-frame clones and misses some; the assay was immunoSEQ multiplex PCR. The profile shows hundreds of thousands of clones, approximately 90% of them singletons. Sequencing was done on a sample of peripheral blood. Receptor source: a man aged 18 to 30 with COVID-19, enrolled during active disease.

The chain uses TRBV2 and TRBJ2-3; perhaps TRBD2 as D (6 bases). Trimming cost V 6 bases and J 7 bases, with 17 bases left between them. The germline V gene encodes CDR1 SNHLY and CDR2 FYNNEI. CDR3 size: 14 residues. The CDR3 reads CASRGGAASYTQYF. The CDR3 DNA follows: TGTGCCAGCAGAGGCGGGGCGGCTTCGTATACGCAGTATTTT.

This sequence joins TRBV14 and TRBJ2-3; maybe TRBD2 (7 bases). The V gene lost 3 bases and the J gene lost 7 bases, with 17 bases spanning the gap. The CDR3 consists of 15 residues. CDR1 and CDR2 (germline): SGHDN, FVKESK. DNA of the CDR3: TGTGCCAGCAGCCACCCAAGGGGGGGGACCTATACGCAGTATTTT. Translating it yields CASSHPRGGTYTQYF.

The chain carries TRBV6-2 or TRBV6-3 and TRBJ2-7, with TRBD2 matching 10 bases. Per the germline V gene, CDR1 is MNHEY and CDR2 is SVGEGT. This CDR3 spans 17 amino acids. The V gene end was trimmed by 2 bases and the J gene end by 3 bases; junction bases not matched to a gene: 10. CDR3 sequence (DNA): TGTGCCAGCAGTTACCCGACATCGGGACTAGCGAACTACGAGCAGTACTTC. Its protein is CASSYPTSGLANYEQYF.

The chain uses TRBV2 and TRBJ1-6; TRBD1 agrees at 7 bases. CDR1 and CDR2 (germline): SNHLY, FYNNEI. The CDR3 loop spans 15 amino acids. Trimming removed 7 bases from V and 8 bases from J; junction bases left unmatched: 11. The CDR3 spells CASTPPRQGDSPLHF. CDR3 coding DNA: TGTGCCAGCACCCCCCCCAGGCAGGGGGATTCACCCCTCCACTTT.

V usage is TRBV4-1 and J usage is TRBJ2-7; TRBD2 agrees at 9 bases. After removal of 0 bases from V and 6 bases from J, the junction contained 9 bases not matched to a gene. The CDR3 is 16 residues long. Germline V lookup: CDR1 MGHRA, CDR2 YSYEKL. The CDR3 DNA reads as TGCGCCAGCAGCCAAGATGAAGGCCTAGCGGGAATCGAGCAGTACTTC. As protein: CASSQDEGLAGIEQYF.

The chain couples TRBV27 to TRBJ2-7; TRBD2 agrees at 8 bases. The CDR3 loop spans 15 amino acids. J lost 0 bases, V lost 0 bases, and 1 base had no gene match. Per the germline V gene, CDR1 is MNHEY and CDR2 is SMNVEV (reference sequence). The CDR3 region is CASSLSGTSSYEQYF. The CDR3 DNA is TGTGCCAGCAGTTTATCGGGGACTAGCTCCTACGAGCAGTACTTC.

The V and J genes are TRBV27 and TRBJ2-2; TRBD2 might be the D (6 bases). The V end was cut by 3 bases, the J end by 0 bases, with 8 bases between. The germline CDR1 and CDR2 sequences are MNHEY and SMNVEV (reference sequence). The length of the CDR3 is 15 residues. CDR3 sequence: CASSFLASNTGELFF. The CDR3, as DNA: TGTGCCAGCAGTTTCCTAGCGTCGAACACCGGGGAGCTGTTTTTT.